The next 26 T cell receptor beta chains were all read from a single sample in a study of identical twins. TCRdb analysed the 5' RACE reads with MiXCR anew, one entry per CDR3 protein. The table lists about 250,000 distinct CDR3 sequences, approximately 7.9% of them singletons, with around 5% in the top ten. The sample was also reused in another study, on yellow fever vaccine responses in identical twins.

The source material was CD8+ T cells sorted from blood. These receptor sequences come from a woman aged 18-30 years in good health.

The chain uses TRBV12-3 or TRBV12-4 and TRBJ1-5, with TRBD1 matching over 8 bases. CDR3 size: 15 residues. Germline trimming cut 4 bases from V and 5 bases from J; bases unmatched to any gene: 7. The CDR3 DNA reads TGTGCCAGCAGTTATGGACAGGGCCTATATCAGCCCCAGCATTTT. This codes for CASSYGQGLYQPQHF.

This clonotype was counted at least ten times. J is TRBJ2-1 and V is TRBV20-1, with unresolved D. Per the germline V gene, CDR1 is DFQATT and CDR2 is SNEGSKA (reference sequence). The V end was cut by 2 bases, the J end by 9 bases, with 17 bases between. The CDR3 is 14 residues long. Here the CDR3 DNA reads TGCAGTGCTAGACCCCATGCCGGTCGGAGTGAGCAGTTCTTC. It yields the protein CSARPHAGRSEQFF.

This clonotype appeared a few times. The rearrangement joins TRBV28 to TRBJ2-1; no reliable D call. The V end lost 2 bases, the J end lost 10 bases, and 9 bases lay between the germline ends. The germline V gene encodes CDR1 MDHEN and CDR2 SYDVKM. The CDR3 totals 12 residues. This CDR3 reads CASSLRELEQFF. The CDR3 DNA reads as TGTGCCAGCAGTTTACGAGAGTTAGAGCAGTTCTTC.

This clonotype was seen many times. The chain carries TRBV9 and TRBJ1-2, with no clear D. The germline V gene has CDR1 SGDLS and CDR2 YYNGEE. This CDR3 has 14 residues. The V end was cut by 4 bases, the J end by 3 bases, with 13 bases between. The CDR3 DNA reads TGTGCCAGCAGCCCACCCCCAGGATACTATGGCTACACCTTC. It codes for CASSPPPGYYGYTF.

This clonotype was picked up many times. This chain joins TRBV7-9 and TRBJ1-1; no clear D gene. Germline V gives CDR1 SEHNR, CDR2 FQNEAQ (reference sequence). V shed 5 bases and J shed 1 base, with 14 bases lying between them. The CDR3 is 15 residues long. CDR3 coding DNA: TGTGCCAGCAGCACCGGTGGGTTTGGGAACACTGAAGCTTTCTTT. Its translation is CASSTGGFGNTEAFF.

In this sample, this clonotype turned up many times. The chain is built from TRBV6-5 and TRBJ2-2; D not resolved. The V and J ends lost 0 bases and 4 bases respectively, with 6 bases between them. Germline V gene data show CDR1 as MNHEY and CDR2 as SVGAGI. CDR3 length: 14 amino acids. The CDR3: CASSYSDFTGELFF. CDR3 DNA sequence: TGTGCCAGCAGTTACTCTGACTTCACCGGGGAGCTGTTTTTT.

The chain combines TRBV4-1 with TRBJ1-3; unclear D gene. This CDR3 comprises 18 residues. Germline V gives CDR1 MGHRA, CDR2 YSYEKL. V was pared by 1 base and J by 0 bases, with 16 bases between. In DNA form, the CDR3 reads TGCGCCAGCAGCCAAGGTTTTTGGGCCCCGATCTCTGGAAACACCATATATTTT. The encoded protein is CASSQGFWAPISGNTIYF.

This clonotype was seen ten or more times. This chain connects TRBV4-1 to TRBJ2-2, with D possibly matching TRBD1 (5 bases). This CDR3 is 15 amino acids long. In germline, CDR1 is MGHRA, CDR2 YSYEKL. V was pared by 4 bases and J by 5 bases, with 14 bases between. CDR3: CASSPLRQTTGELFF. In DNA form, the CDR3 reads TGCGCCAGCAGCCCCCTTAGACAGACTACCGGGGAGCTGTTTTTT.

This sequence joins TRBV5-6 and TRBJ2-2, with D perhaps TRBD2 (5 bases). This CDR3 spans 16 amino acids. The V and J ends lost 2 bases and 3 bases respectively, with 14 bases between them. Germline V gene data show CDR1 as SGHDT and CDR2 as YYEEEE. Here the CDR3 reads CASSFVGVSDTGELFF. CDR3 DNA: TGTGCCAGCAGCTTTGTCGGGGTATCGGACACCGGGGAGCTGTTTTTT.

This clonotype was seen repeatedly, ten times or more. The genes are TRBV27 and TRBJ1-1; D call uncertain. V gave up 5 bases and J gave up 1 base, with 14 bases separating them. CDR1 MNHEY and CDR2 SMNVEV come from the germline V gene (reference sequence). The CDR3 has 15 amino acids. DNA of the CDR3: TGTGCCAGCAGTCCGCCCGGGCCAACGAACACTGAAGCTTTCTTT. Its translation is CASSPPGPTNTEAFF.

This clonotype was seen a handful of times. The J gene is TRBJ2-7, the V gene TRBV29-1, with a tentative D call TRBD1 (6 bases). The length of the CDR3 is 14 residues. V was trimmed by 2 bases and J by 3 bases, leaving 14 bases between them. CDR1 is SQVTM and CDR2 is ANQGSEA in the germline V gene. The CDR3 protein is CSVEQGQGNYEQYF. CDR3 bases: TGCAGCGTTGAACAGGGCCAGGGGAACTACGAGCAGTACTTC.

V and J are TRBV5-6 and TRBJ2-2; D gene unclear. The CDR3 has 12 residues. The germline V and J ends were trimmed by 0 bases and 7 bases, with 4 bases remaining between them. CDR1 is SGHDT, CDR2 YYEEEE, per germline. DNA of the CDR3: TGTGCCAGCAGCTTGGATAACGGGGAGCTGTTTTTT. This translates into CASSLDNGELFF.

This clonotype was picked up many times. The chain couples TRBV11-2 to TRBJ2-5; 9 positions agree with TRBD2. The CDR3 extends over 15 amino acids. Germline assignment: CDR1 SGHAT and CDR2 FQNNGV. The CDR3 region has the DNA TGTTCAACCCGGTTGGCGGGGGGGCTCCTAGAGACCCAGTACTTC. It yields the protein CSTRLAGGLLETQYF.

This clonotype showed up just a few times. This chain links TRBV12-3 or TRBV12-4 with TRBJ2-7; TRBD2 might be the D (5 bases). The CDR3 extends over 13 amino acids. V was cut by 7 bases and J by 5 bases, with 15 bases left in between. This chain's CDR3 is CASTPARAHEQYF. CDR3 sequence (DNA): TGTGCCAGCACCCCCGCGAGGGCCCACGAGCAGTACTTC.

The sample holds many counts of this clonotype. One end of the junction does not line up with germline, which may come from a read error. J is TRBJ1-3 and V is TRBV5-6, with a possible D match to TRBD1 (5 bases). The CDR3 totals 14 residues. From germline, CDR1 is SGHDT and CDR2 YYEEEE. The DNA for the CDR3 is TGTGCCAGCAGCTCACCCCGGGGCAACGCTCGATTACATTTT. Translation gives CASSSPRGNARLHF.

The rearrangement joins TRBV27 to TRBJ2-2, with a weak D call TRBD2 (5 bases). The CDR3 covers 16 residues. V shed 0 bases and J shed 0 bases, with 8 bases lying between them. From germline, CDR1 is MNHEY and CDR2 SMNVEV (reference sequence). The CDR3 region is CASSLSTGTNTGELFF. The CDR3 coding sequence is TGTGCCAGCAGTTTATCAACGGGAACGAACACCGGGGAGCTGTTTTTT.

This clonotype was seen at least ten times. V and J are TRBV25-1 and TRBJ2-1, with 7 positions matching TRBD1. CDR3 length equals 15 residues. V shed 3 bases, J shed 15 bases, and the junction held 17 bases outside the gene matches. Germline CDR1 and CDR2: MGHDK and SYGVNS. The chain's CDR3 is CASSDPFPGTVSRFF. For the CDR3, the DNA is TGTGCCAGCAGTGATCCTTTCCCCGGGACAGTAAGCAGGTTCTTC.

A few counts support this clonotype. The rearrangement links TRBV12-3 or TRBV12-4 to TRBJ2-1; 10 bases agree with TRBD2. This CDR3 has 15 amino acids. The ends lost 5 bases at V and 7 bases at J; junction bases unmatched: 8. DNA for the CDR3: TGTGCCAGCAGTGTAAGCGGGAGGGCCCAGAATGAGCAGTTCTTC. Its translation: CASSVSGRAQNEQFF.

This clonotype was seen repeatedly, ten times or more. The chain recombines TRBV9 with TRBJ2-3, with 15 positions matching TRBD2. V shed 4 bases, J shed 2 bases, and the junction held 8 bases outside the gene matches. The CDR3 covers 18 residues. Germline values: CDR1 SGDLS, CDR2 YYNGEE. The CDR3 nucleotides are TGTGCCAGCAGCATCGGACTAGCGGGAGGGCCGACCACAGATACGCAGTATTTT. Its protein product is CASSIGLAGGPTTDTQYF.

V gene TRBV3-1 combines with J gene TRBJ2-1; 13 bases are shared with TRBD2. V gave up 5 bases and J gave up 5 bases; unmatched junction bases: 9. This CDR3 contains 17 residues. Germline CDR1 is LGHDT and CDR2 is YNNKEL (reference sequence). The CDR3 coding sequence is TGTGCCAGCAGCGATCGACTAGCGGGGGGCCCGGACAATGAGCAGTTCTTC. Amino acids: CASSDRLAGGPDNEQFF.

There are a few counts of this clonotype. This chain's CDR3 is CSVVQDQETQYF. The CDR3 DNA follows: TGCAGCGTTGTACAGGACCAAGAGACCCAGTACTTC. V is TRBV29-1 and J is TRBJ2-5; D is perhaps TRBD1 (5 bases). Germline lookup yields CDR1 SQVTM and CDR2 ANQGSEA. V dropped 4 bases and J dropped 0 bases, with 6 bases sitting between them. CDR3 length: 12 residues. The complete variable domain, with remaining parts taken from reference TRBV29-1 and TRBJ2-5, reads SAVISQKPSRDICQRGTSLTIQCQVDSQVTMMFWYRQQPGQSLTLIATANQGSEATYESGFVIDKFPISRPNLTFSTLTVSNMSPEDSSIYLCSVVQDQETQYFGPGTRLLVL.

This chain's CDR3 is CASSQGSEGTYEQYF. The CDR3 bases are TGCGCCAGCAGCCAAGGGAGTGAGGGAACGTACGAGCAGTACTTC. The chain employs TRBV4-1 and TRBJ2-7, with a tentative D call TRBD2 (5 bases). Germline V gene sequence: CDR1 MGHRA, CDR2 YSYEKL. The CDR3 extends over 15 amino acids. V was clipped by 1 base and J by 4 bases, with 14 bases between them.

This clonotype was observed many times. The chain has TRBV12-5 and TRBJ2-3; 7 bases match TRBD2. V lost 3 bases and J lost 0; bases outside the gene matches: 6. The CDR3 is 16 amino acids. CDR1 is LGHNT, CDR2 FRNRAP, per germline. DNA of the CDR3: TGTGCTAGTGGTTTCCAGCGGGGAGCTAGCACAGATACGCAGTATTTT. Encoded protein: CASGFQRGASTDTQYF.

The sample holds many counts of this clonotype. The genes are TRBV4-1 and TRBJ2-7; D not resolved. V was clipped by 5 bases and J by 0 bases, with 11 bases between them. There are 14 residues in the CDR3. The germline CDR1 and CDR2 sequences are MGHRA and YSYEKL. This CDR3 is CASSTVVISYEQYF. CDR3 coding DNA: TGCGCCAGCAGCACGGTCGTAATCTCCTACGAGCAGTACTTC.

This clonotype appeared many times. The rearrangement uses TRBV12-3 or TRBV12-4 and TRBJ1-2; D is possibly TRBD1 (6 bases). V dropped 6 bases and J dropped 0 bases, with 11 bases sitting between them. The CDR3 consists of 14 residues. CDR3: CASSYPGANYGYTF. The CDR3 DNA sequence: TGTGCCAGCAGCTACCCAGGGGCTAACTATGGCTACACCTTC.

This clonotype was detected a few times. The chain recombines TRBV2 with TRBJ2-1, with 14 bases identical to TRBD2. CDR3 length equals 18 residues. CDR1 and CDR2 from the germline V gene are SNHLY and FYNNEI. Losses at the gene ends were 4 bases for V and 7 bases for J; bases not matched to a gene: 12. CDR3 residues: CASSGGLAGVLRENEQFF. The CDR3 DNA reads TGTGCCAGCAGTGGGGGACTAGCGGGAGTTCTCCGTGAGAATGAGCAGTTCTTC.